A single sample is the source of the 9 T cell receptor beta chains below, sequenced in a study of cytomegalovirus exposure and HLA in healthy donors. The table came from immunoSEQ multiplex PCR; TCRdb's copy has only in-frame clones and leaves some out. The table has 200,000 to 250,000 clones, approximately 87% seen once. Sample: PBMCs. All receptors come from a woman younger than 30 in good health and CMV-seronegative.

This chain uses TRBV6-5 with TRBJ2-1, with TRBD1 matching over 7 bases. The germline V gene has CDR1 MNHEY and CDR2 SVGAGI. Trimming removed 6 bases from V and 4 bases from J; junction bases left unmatched: 6. The CDR3 sequence is 14 residues long. The CDR3 nucleotides are TGTGCCAGCAGGGACCCGGGACAGTACAATGAGCAGTTCTTC. Translation: CASRDPGQYNEQFF.

The rearrangement links TRBV7-3 to TRBJ2-1; TRBD1 is a possible D gene (7 bases). The CDR3 has 15 residues. Germline V CDR1 and CDR2: SGHTA, FQGTGA. V lost 5 bases and J lost 4, with 15 bases in between. The CDR3 here is CASSPTPGGYNEQFF. CDR3 DNA: TGTGCCAGCAGCCCGACGCCAGGGGGGTACAATGAGCAGTTCTTC.

The rearrangement links TRBV29-1 to TRBJ1-4; unclear D gene. This CDR3 contains 13 residues. CDR1 is SQVTM and CDR2 is ANQGSEA in the germline V gene. Trimming took off 2 bases at V and 5 bases at J, with 9 bases between the two ends. The CDR3 coding sequence is TGCAGCGTTGAATCGGTCGGAAATGAAAAACTGTTTTTT. Protein product: CSVESVGNEKLFF.

The chain joins TRBV6-1 to TRBJ2-5, with D unclear. CDR3 length: 12 residues. Germline-derived CDR1 and CDR2 are MNHNS and SASEGT. Deletions cut 0 bases from V and 7 bases from J, with 6 bases between. Written as DNA, the CDR3 is TGTGCCAGCAGTGAAGCAGGCGGGACCCAGTACTTC. Protein: CASSEAGGTQYF.

The rearrangement links TRBV9 to TRBJ2-1, with 15 positions matching TRBD2. Germline CDR1 SGDLS, CDR2 YYNGEE. The CDR3 runs to 17 residues. V trimming: 4 bases; J trimming: 7 bases; junction bases outside the gene matches: 9. The CDR3 DNA sequence: TGTGCCAGCAGCTCCCACGCCGGGACTAGCGGGAGGAATGAGCAGTTCTTC. Amino acid sequence: CASSSHAGTSGRNEQFF.

The chain joins TRBV9 to TRBJ2-4, with 8 bases aligning to TRBD2. The J segment lost 8 bases and the V segment lost 0 bases, leaving 7 bases of the junction unmatched. The CDR3 has 15 residues. The germline CDR1 and CDR2 sequences are SGDLS and YYNGEE. The CDR3 spells CASSVAWREVDIQYF. The CDR3 nucleotides read TGTGCCAGCAGCGTAGCTTGGCGGGAGGTTGACATTCAGTACTTC.

The chain recombines TRBV27 with TRBJ2-7; 11 nucleotides match TRBD2. The CDR3 extends over 13 amino acids. CDR1 MNHEY and CDR2 SMNVEV come from the germline V gene (reference sequence). The J segment lost 11 bases and the V segment lost 6 bases, leaving 9 bases of the junction unmatched. CDR3 protein: CASRLAGAPREYF. Written as DNA, the CDR3 is TGTGCCAGCAGACTAGCGGGAGCCCCTCGGGAGTACTTC.

CDR3 in DNA: TGTGCCGCGGAGGCGGCCAAAAACATTCAGTACTTC. This gives the protein CAAEAAKNIQYF. V gene TRBV30 combines with J gene TRBJ2-4; a weak D match, TRBD2 (5 bases). CDR1 is GTSNPN and CDR2 is SVGIG in the germline V gene (reference sequence). Trimming removed 8 bases from V and 1 base from J, with 9 bases in between. The CDR3 contains 12 residues.

This clone has a handful of counts. The chain joins TRBV4-2 to TRBJ2-1; D not certain. Looked up from germline, CDR1 is LGHNA and CDR2 is YNFKEQ. V lost 4 bases and J 7 bases, leaving 17 bases between the germline ends. CDR3 size: 15 residues. This CDR3 is CASSRTSSPTNEQFF. The CDR3 nucleotides are TGTGCCAGCAGCCGCACTTCATCTCCTACAAATGAGCAGTTCTTC.